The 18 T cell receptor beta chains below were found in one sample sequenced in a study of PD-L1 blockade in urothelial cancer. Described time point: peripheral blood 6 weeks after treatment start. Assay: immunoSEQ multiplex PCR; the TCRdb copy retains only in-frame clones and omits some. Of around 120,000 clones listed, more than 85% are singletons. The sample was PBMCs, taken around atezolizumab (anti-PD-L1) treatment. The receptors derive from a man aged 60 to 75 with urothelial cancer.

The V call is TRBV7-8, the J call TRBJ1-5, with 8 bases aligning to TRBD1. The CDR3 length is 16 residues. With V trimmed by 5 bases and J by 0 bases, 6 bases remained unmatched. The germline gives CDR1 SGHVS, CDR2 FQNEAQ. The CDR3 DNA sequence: TGTGCCAGCAGCCCCGGACAGGGATATAGCAATCAGCCCCAGCATTTT. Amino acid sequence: CASSPGQGYSNQPQHF.

CDR3 DNA sequence: TGTGCCAGCAGCTCCCAGGGCCTAGCTAACTATGGCTACACCTTC. As protein: CASSSQGLANYGYTF. This chain joins TRBV7-9 and TRBJ1-2, with a possible D match to TRBD1 (5 bases). The CDR3 length is 15 residues. V was pared by 4 bases and J by 0 bases, with 12 bases between. Germline CDR1 reads SEHNR; CDR2 reads FQNEAQ (reference sequence).

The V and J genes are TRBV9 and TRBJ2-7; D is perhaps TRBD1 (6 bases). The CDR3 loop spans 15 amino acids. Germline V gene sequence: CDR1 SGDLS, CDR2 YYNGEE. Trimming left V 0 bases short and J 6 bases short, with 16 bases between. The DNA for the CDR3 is TGTGCCAGCAGCGTAGACTCCCTCAGGGGTACCGAGCAGTACTTC. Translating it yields CASSVDSLRGTEQYF.

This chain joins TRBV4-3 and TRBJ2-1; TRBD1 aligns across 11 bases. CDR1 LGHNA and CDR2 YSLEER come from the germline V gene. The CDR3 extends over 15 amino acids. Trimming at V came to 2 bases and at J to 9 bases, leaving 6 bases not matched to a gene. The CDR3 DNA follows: TGCGCCAGCAGCCAAAGGGACAGGGGGATGGGTGAGCAGTTCTTC. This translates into CASSQRDRGMGEQFF.

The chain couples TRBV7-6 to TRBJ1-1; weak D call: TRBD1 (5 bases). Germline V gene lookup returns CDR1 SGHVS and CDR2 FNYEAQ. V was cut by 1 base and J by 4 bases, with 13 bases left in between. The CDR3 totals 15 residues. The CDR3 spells CASSLDAGEGTEAFF. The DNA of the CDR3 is TGTGCCAGCAGCTTAGATGCGGGGGAAGGCACTGAAGCTTTCTTT.

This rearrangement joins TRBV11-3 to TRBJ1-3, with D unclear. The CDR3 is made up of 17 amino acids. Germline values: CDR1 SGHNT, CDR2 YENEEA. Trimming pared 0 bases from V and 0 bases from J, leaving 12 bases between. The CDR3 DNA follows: TGTGCCAGCAGCTTAGAGGCAGGCACCTACTCTGGAAACACCATATATTTT. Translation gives CASSLEAGTYSGNTIYF. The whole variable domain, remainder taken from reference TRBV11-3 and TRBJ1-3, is EAGVVQSPRYKIIEKKQPVAFWCNPISGHNTLYWYLQNLGQGPELLIRYENEEAVDDSQLPKDRFSAERLKGVDSTLKIQPAELGDSAVYLCASSLEAGTYSGNTIYFGEGSWLTVV.

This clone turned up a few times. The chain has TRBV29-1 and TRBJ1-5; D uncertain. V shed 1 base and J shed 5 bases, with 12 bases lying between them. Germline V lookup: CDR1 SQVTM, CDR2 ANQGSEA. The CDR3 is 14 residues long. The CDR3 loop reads CSVEVPVRYQPQHF. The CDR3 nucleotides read TGCAGCGTTGAAGTACCGGTTCGTTATCAGCCCCAGCATTTT.

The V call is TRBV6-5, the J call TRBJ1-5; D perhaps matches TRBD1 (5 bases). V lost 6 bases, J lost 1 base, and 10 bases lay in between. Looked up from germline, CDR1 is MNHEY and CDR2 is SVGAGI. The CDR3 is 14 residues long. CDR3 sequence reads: CASSGGGSNQPQHF. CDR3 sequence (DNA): TGTGCCAGCAGCGGGGGAGGAAGCAATCAGCCCCAGCATTTT.

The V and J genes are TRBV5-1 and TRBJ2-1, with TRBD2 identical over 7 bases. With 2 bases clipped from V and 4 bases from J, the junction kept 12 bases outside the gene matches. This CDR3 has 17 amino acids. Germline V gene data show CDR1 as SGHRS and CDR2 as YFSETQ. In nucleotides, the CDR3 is TGCGCCAGCAGCTTCGGGCGAGGTCTAGCGGAATACAATGAGCAGTTCTTC. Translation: CASSFGRGLAEYNEQFF.

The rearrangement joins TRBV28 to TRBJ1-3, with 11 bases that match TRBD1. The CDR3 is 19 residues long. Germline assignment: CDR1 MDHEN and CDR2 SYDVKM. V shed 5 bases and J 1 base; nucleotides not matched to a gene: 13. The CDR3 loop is CASSAAGTGGSTSGNTIYF. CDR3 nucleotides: TGTGCCAGCAGTGCCGCGGGGACAGGGGGTAGTACATCTGGAAACACCATATATTTT. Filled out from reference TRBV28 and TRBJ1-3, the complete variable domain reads DVKVTQSSRYLVKRTGEKVFLECVQDMDHENMFWYRQDPGLGLRLIYFSYDVKMKEKGDIPEGYSVSREKKERFSLILESASTNQTSMYLCASSAAGTGGSTSGNTIYFGEGSWLTVV.

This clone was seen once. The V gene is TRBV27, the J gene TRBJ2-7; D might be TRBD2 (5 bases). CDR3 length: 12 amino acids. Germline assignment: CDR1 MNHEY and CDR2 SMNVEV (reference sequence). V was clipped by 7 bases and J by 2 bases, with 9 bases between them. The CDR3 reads CASTSGTYEQYF. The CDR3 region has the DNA TGTGCCAGCACGTCGGGAACCTACGAGCAGTACTTC.

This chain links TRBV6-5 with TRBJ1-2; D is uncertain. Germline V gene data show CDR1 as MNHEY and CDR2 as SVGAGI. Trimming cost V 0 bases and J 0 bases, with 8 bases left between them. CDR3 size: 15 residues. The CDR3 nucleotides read TGTGCCAGCAGTTACTCGAGTCCGGCTAACTATGGCTACACCTTC. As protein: CASSYSSPANYGYTF.

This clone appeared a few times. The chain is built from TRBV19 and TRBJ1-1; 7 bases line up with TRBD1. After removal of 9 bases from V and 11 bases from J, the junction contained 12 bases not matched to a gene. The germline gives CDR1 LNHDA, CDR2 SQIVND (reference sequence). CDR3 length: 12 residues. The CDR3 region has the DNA TGTGCCAGCAAACTTGGACAGGCAGAGGCTTTCTTT. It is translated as CASKLGQAEAFF. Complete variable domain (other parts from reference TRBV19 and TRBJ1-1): DGGITQSPKYLFRKEGQNVTLSCEQNLNHDAMYWYRQDPGQGLRLIYYSQIVNDFQKGDIAEGYSVSREKKESFPLTVTSAQKNPTAFYLCASKLGQAEAFFGQGTRLTVV.

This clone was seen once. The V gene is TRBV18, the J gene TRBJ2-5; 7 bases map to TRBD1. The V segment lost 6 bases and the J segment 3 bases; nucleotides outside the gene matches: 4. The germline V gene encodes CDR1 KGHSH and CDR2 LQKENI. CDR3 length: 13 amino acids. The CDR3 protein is CASSIGQEETQYF. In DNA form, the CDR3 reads TGTGCCAGCTCGATCGGACAGGAAGAGACCCAGTACTTC.

This CDR3 reads CSVLSSGQNTGELFF. CDR3 DNA: TGCAGCGTTTTAAGTTCAGGGCAAAACACCGGGGAGCTGTTTTTT. V usage is TRBV29-1 and J usage is TRBJ2-2, with D tentatively TRBD1 (5 bases). V was pared by 5 bases and J by 2 bases, with 15 bases between. The germline gives CDR1 SQVTM, CDR2 ANQGSEA. The CDR3 consists of 15 residues.

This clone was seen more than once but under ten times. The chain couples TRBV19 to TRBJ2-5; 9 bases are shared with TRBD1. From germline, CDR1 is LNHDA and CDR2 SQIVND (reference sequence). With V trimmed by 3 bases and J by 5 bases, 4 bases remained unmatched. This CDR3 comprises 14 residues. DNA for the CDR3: TGTGCCAGTAGTATGGGACAGGGAGTGGAGACCCAGTACTTC. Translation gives CASSMGQGVETQYF.

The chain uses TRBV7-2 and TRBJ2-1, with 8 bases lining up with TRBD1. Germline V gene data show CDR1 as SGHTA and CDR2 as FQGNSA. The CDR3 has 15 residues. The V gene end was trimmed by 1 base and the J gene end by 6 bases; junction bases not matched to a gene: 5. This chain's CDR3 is CASSLVGTGGNEQFF. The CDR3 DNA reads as TGTGCCAGCAGCTTAGTTGGGACAGGTGGCAATGAGCAGTTCTTC. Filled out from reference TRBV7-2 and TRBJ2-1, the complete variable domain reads GAGVSQSPSNKVTEKGKDVELRCDPISGHTALYWYRQSLGQGLEFLIYFQGNSAPDKSGLPSDRFSAERTGGSVSTLTIQRTQQEDSAVYLCASSLVGTGGNEQFFGPGTRLTVL.

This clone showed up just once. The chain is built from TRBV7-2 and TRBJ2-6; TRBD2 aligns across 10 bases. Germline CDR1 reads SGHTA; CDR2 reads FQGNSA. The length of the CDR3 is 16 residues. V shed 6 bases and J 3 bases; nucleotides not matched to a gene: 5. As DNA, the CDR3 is TGTGCCAGCAGTCTAGCGGGGGCTAATGGGGCCAACGTCCTGACTTTC. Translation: CASSLAGANGANVLTF.